This entry features one T cell receptor (beta chain) sequence. Study processing details: Scientists estimated how many nucleated cells there were by amplifying reference gene primers. TCRdb's copy holds only in-frame clones and misses some; the assay was immunoSEQ multiplex PCR. V and J calls and clone size are those listed in that table; D and trimming were worked out from the DNA. The sample lists 98,000 or so clones, about four fifths occurring once. Germline CDR1 and CDR2: MRHNA and SNTAGT. V shed 6 bases and J 0 bases; nucleotides not matched to a gene: 2. The CDR3 length is 14 residues. The data stem from a study of blood T cell repertoires in COVID-19. Study overall: Specimens from acute and convalescent COVID-19 originated in the United States, Italy and Spain. Nucleic acid was either cDNA or gDNA, and it came from T cells, B-cell-depleted T cells, or PBMCs.

The sequenced sample was peripheral blood. The rearrangement links TRBV6-4 to TRBJ2-3, with 8 bases fitting TRBD2. This receptor was identified in a woman of 80 years or more with active or convalescent COVID-19. Written as DNA, the CDR3 is TGTGCCAGCAGCGGGGGGGAAAGCACAGATACGCAGTATTTT. This encodes CASSGGESTDTQYF.